This T cell receptor beta chain derives from a study of blood T cell repertoires in COVID-19. As for the study in general: Samples of COVID-19 (acute and convalescent) were obtained from the United States, Italy and Spain. Nucleic acid was either cDNA or gDNA, and it came from T cells, B-cell-depleted T cells, or PBMCs.

Recruits, aged about 18 to 90 years, lived in some 25 US areas. The count of this clone is one. This CDR3 has 12 residues. Germline V gene data show CDR1 as SEHNR and CDR2 as FQNEAQ (reference sequence). V was cut by 5 bases and J by 14 bases, with 16 bases left in between. Authors' processing steps: It was from reference gene primer amplification that nucleated cell counts were estimated. Some clones are missing from TCRdb's copy, which holds only in-frame ones; the method was immunoSEQ multiplex PCR. V and J calls and clone size are those listed in that table; D and trimming were worked out from the DNA. The table has 250,000 to 300,000 clones, nearly 90% seen once.

This TCR was sampled from a woman younger than 45 who had recovered from COVID-19. Sequenced input: PBMCs or T cells enriched from blood (not recorded which). This rearrangement joins TRBV7-9 to TRBJ2-1; D might be TRBD1 (5 bases). In DNA, the CDR3 is TGTGCCAGCAGCCAGGACACCCTGATGGAGTTCTTC. This translates into CASSQDTLMEFF.